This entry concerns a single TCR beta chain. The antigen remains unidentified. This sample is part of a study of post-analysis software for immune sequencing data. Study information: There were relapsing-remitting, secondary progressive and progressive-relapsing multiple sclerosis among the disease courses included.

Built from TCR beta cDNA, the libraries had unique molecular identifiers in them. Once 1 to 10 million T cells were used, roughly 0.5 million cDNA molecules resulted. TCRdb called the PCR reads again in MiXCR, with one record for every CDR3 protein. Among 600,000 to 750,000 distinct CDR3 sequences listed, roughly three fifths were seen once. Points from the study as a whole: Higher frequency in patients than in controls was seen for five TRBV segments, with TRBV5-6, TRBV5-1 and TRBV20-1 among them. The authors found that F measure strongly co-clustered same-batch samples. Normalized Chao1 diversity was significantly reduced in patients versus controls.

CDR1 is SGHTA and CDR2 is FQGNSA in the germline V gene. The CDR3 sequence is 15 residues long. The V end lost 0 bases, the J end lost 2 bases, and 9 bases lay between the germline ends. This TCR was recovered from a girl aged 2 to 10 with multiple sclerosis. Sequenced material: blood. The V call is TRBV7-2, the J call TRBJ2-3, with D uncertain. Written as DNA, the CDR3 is TGTGCCAGCAGCTTAGCATCACAGTTCACAGATACGCAGTATTTT. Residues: CASSLASQFTDTQYF. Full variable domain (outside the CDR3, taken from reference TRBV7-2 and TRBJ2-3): GAGVSQSPSNKVTEKGKDVELRCDPISGHTALYWYRQSLGQGLEFLIYFQGNSAPDKSGLPSDRFSAERTGGSVSTLTIQRTQQEDSAVYLCASSLASQFTDTQYFGPGTRLTVL.